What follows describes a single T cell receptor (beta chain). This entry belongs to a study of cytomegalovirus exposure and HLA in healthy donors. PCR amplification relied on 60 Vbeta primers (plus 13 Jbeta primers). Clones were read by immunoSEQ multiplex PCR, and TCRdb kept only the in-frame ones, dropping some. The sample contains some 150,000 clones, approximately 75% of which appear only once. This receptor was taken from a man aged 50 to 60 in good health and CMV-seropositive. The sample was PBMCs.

CDR3 sequence reads: CASSSQGAGELFF. DNA of the CDR3: TGTGCCAGCAGTTCGCAAGGGGCCGGGGAGCTGTTTTTT. The V gene is TRBV27, the J gene TRBJ2-2; maybe TRBD1 (5 bases). CDR1 and CDR2 (germline): MNHEY, SMNVEV (reference sequence). CDR3 length: 13 amino acids. Trimming cost V 4 bases and J 6 bases, with 9 bases left between them.